This TCR beta chain was recovered during a study of long-term antiretroviral therapy in people with HIV. The study, taken as a whole, reports: Transplant-donor-level diversity was not reached after ART, though diversity increased.

Germline V gene lookup returns CDR1 SSHAT and CDR2 FNYEAQ (reference sequence). This CDR3 spans 14 amino acids. They ran version v3.0 of the immunoSEQ assay at survey level. The data were produced by immunoSEQ multiplex PCR, yet TCRdb's version contains in-frame clones alone and is incomplete. Of 15,000 or so clones in the sample, 91% were seen once. Concerning this clone: The antigen remains undetermined. The germline gene is not matched at one end of the junction; a read error may be the cause.

The clonotype comes from a middle-aged woman with HIV. The sample in question was unsorted PBMCs, obtained 0.6 years after starting antiretroviral therapy. This rearrangement joins TRBV7-7 to TRBJ2-1; no firm D call. The CDR3 sequence: CASSQDDINNEQFF. The CDR3 DNA is TGTGCTAGCAGCCAAGACGACATCAACAATGAGCAGTTCTTC. Together with reference TRBV7-7 and TRBJ2-1, the CDR3 gives the full variable domain: GAGVSQSPRYKVTKRGQDVTLRCDPISSHATLYWYQQALGQGPEFLTYFNYEAQPDKSGLPSDRFSAERPEGSISTLTIQRTEQRDSAMYRCASSQDDINNEQFFGPGTRLTVL.